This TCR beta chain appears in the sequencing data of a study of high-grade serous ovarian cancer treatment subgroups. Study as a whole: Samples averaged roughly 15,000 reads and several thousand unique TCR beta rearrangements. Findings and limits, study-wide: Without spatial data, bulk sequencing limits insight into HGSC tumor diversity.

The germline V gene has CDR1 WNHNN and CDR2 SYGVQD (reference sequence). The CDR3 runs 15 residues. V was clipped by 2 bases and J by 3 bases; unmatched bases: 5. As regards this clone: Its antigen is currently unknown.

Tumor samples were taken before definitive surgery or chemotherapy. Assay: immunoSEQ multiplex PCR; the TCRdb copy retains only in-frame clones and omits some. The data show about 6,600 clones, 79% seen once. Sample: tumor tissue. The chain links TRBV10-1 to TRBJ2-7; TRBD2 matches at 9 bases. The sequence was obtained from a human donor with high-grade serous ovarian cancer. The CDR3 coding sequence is TGCGCCAGCAGTGAGGCGACTAGCGGATACTACGAGCAGTACTTC. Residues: CASSEATSGYYEQYF.